This T cell receptor (beta chain) is from a study of cytotoxic CD8 clonotypes in ibrutinib-treated CLL. V lost 3 bases to trimming and J lost 1 base, with 10 bases between them. The CDR3 extends over 15 amino acids. The V gene's germline CDR1 is MNHEY and CDR2 SMNVEV (reference sequence). Libraries were prepared by immunoSEQ multiplex PCR; TCRdb keeps only in-frame clonotypes and omits some of them. Seen here are 110,000 to 150,000 clones, 80% to 95% observed once, and the top ten hold about a tenth. This chain connects TRBV27 to TRBJ2-1; D call uncertain. Source: PBMCs, taken after 12 months of ibrutinib treatment. This clonotype was sampled from a human donor with chronic lymphocytic leukemia. The CDR3 loop is CASSFGGRSYNEQFF. CDR3 bases: TGTGCCAGCAGTTTTGGTGGGCGATCCTACAATGAGCAGTTCTTC.